This T cell receptor (beta chain) was identified in a study of blood T cell repertoires in COVID-19. Study details: Samples of COVID-19 (acute and convalescent) were obtained from the United States, Italy and Spain.

Authors' methods: Amplified reference gene primers provided the basis for estimating nucleated cell counts. Sequencing was performed with immunoSEQ multiplex PCR; in TCRdb, only in-frame clones are kept and a portion is missing. D and trimming were read from the DNA, whereas the V and J calls and clone size are those reported in that table. The table lists roughly 290,000 clones, about nine tenths of them singletons, with 1.7% in the top ten. Assignment of participants to cohorts was predicated upon participant-reported clinical history. Two consecutive negative NP/OP PCR tests, clearance, or resolved symptoms defined Cohort 3 recovery. Germline-derived CDR1 and CDR2 are LNHDA and SQIVND (reference sequence). V lost 4 bases and J lost 4, with 16 bases in between. CDR3 size: 15 residues.

The specimen was PBMCs or T cells enriched from blood (not recorded which). The source is a woman in her forties who had recovered from COVID-19. The chain combines TRBV19 with TRBJ1-2; perhaps TRBD1 as D (5 bases). DNA for the CDR3: TGTGCCAGTAGTAACGCCTTGGGGGGATCCTATGGCTACACCTTC. As protein: CASSNALGGSYGYTF.